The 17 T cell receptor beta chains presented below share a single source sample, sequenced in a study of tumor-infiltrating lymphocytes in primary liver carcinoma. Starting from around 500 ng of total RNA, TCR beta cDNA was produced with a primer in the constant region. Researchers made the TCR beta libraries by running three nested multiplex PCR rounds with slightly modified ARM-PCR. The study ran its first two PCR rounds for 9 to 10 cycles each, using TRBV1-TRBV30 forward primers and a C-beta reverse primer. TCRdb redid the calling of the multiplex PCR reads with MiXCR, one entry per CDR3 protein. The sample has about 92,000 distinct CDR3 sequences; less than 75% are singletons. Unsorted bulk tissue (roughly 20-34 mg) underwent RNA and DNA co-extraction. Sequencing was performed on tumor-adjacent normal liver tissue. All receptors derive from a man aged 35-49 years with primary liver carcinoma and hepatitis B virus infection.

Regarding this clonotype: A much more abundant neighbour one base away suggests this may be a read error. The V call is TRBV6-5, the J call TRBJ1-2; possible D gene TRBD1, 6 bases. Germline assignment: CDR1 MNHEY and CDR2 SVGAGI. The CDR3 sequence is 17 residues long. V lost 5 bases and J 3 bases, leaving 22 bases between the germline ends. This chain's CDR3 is CASSLPLQGGRDYGYTF. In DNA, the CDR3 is TGTGCCAGCAGTCTCCCCTTACAGGGAGGACGAGACTATGGCTACACCTTC.

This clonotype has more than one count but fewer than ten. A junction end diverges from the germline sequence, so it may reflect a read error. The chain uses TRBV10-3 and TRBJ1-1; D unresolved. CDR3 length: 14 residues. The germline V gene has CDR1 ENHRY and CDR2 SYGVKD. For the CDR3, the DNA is TGTGCCATCAGTGGCAACTACATGAACACTGAAGCTTCCTTT. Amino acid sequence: CAISGNYMNTEASF.

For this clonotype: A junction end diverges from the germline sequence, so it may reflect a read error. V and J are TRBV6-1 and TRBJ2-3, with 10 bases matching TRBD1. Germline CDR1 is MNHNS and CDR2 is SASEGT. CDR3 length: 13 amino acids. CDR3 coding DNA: TGTGCCAGCAGCTCGACAGGGGGCGATATGCAGTATTTT. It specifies CASSSTGGDMQYF.

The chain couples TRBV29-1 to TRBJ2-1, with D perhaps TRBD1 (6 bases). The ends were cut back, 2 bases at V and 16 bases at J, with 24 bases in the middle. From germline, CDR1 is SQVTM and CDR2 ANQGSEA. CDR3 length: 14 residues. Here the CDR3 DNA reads TGCAGCGTTGAATGTCGGGACACAAACAATGAGTACTTCTTC. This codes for CSVECRDTNNEYFF.

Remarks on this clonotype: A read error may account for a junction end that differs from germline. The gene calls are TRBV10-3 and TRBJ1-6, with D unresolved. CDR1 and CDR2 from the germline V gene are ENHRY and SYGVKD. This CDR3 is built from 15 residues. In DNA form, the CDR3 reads TGTGTCATCAGTGACCCTCAGGAGGGAATTTCACCCCTCCACTTT. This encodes CVISDPQEGISPLHF.

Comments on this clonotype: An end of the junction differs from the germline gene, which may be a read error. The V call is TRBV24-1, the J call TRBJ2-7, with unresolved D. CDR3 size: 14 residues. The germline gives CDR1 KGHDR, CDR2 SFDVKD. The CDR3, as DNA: TGTGCCATCAGTGATTCGGTAGGCTCCTACGAGCAGTACTTC. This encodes CAISDSVGSYEQYF.

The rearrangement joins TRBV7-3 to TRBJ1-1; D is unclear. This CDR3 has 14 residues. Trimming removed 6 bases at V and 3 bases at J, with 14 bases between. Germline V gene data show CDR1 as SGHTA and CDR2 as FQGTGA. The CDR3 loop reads CASRQLAEDTEAFF. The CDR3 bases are TGTGCCAGCAGGCAGTTGGCGGAGGACACTGAAGCTTTCTTT.

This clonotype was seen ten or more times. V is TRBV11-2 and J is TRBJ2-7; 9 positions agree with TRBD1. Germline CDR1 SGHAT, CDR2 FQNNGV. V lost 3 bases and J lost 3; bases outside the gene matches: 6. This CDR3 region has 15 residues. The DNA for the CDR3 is TGTGCCAGCAGCTTGACCTGGGACAGGGTCTACGAGCAGTACTTC. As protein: CASSLTWDRVYEQYF.

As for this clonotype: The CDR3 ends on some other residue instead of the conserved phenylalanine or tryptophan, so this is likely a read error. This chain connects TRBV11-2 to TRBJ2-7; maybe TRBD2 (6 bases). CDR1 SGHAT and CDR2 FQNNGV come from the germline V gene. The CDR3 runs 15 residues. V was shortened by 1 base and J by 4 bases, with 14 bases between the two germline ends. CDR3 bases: TGTGCCAGCAGCTTAGTTGCAGGAGGGTTTTACGAGCAGTACCTC. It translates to CASSLVAGGFYEQYL.

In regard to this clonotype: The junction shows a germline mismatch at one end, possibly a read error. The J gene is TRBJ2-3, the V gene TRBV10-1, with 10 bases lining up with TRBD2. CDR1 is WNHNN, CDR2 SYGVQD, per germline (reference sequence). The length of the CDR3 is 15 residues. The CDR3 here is CASSESGTSADSQYF. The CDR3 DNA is TGCGCCAGCAGTGAATCCGGGACTAGCGCAGATTCGCAGTATTTT.

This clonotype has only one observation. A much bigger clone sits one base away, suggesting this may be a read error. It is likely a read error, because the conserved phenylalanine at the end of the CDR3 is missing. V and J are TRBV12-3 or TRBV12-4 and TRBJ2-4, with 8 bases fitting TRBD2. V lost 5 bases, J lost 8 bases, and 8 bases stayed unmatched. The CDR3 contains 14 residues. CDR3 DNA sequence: TGTGCCAGCAGTACCGCGGGGGGTACGCACATTCAGTACGTC. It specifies CASSTAGGTHIQYV.

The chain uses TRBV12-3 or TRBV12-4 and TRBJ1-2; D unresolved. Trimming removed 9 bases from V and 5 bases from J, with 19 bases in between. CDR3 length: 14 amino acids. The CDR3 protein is CASSPEWEEYGYTF. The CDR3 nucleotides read TGTGCCAGTAGTCCCGAGTGGGAGGAGTATGGCTACACCTTC.

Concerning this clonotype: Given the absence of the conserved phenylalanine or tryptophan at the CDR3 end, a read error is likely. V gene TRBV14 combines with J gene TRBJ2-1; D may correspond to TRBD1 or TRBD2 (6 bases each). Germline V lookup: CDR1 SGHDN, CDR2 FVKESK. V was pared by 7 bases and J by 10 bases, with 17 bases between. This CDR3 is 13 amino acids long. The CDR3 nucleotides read TGTGCCAGCAACCACCTGGTCGGGGGCGAGCAGTTCCTC. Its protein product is CASNHLVGGEQFL.

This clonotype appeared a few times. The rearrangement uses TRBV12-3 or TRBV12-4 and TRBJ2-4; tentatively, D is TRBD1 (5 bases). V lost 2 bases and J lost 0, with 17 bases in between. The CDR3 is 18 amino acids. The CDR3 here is CASSLWGGADIAKNIQYF. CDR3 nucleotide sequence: TGTGCCAGCAGTTTATGGGGTGGGGCGGACATAGCCAAAAACATTCAGTACTTC.

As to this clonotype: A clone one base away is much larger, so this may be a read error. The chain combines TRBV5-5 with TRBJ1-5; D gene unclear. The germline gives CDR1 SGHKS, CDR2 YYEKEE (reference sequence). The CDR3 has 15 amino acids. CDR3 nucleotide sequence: TGTGCCAACAGCTTGGAGCTAGGACGGGATCAGCCCCAGCATTTT. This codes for CANSLELGRDQPQHF.

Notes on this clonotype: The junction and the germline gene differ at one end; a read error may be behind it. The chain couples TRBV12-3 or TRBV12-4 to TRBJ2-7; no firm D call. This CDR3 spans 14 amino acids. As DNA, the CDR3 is TGTGCCAGCAGTACCCAAAACTGGGCCTACGATCAGTACTTC. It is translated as CASSTQNWAYDQYF.

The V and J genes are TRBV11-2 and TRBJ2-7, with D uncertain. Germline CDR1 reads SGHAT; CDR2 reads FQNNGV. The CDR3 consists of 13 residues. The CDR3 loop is CGSSLGPKYEQYF. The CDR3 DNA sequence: TGTGGGAGCAGCTTAGGCCCGAAGTACGAGCAGTACTTC.